This TCR beta chain was retrieved from a study of PD-L1 blockade in urothelial cancer. The wider study: Bladder-origin urothelial cancer in males described about 90% of the 29 patients. T cells numbered a median of around 140,000 in the blood samples.

Regarding time point: pretreatment peripheral blood. Profiling relied on immunoSEQ multiplex PCR, and the TCRdb table lists in-frame clones only, not all of them. The sample records more than 45,000 clones, around 80% being singletons. The CDR3 loop spans 15 amino acids. In germline, CDR1 is SEHNR, CDR2 FQNEAQ (reference sequence). V was pared by 0 bases and J by 2 bases, with 10 bases between. This sequence was found in an older man with urothelial cancer. V and J are TRBV7-9 and TRBJ1-1; a possible D gene is TRBD1 (5 bases). The specimen was PBMCs, collected around atezolizumab (anti-PD-L1) treatment. This CDR3 reads CASSLAVDRNTEAFF. For the CDR3, the DNA is TGTGCCAGCAGCTTAGCGGTCGACAGAAACACTGAAGCTTTCTTT.